This T cell receptor beta chain derives from a study of PD-1 blockade in classical Hodgkin lymphoma. Overall study context: Patients were infused with nivolumab 3 mg/kg every 2 weeks.

Germline CDR1 SGHNT, CDR2 YYREEE (reference sequence). This CDR3 has 18 residues. The junction had 5 bases not matched to a gene; V was cut back by 0 bases and J by 0 bases. Brentuximab vedotin exposure varied among the patients, all of whom had relapsed after autologous stem cell transplantation. The protocol was immunoSEQ multiplex PCR, while the TCRdb copy is restricted to in-frame clones and leaves out a portion. The profile shows 50,000 to 65,000 clones, around nine tenths of them singletons. This chain connects TRBV5-4 to TRBJ1-4; 10 bases agree with TRBD1. Sequenced material: peripheral blood mononuclear cells (PBMCs), taken before the second cycle of nivolumab. This TCR was sampled from a human donor with classical Hodgkin lymphoma. CDR3 coding DNA: TGTGCCAGCAGCTTGGGACAGGGGGCTCTTGCAACTAATGAAAAACTGTTTTTT. Translation gives CASSLGQGALATNEKLFF.